The next 2 T cell receptor beta chains were all read from a single sample in a study of beta chain features in type 1 diabetes. The investigators reverse transcribed all of the isolated RNA, so they sequenced expressed TCRB transcripts. TCRdb's copy holds only in-frame clones and misses some; the assay was immunoSEQ multiplex PCR. In the table there are more than 15,000 clones, approximately 55% of which are singletons. The sample taken for sequencing was stem cell memory CD4+ T cells from blood. These receptor sequences come from a woman aged 18-29 years in good health.

The genes are TRBV11-2 and TRBJ2-3; 12 bases align to TRBD2. Trimming took 5 bases from V and 5 from J; bases not matched to a gene: 11. This CDR3 is 17 amino acids long. Germline V lookup: CDR1 SGHAT, CDR2 FQNNGV. CDR3 sequence (DNA): TGTGCCAGCAGCCTCAGACTAGCGGGAGCTCCCCTAGATACGCAGTATTTT. Translation gives CASSLRLAGAPLDTQYF.

The V gene is TRBV7-2, the J gene TRBJ2-7; a weak D match, TRBD1 (5 bases). The CDR3 consists of 16 residues. Looked up from germline, CDR1 is SGHTA and CDR2 is FQGNSA. V lost 3 bases to trimming and J lost 0 bases, with 15 bases between them. The DNA of the CDR3 is TGTGCCAGCAGCTTCGTCCAGGGAATGAGCTCCTACGAGCAGTACTTC. This encodes CASSFVQGMSSYEQYF.